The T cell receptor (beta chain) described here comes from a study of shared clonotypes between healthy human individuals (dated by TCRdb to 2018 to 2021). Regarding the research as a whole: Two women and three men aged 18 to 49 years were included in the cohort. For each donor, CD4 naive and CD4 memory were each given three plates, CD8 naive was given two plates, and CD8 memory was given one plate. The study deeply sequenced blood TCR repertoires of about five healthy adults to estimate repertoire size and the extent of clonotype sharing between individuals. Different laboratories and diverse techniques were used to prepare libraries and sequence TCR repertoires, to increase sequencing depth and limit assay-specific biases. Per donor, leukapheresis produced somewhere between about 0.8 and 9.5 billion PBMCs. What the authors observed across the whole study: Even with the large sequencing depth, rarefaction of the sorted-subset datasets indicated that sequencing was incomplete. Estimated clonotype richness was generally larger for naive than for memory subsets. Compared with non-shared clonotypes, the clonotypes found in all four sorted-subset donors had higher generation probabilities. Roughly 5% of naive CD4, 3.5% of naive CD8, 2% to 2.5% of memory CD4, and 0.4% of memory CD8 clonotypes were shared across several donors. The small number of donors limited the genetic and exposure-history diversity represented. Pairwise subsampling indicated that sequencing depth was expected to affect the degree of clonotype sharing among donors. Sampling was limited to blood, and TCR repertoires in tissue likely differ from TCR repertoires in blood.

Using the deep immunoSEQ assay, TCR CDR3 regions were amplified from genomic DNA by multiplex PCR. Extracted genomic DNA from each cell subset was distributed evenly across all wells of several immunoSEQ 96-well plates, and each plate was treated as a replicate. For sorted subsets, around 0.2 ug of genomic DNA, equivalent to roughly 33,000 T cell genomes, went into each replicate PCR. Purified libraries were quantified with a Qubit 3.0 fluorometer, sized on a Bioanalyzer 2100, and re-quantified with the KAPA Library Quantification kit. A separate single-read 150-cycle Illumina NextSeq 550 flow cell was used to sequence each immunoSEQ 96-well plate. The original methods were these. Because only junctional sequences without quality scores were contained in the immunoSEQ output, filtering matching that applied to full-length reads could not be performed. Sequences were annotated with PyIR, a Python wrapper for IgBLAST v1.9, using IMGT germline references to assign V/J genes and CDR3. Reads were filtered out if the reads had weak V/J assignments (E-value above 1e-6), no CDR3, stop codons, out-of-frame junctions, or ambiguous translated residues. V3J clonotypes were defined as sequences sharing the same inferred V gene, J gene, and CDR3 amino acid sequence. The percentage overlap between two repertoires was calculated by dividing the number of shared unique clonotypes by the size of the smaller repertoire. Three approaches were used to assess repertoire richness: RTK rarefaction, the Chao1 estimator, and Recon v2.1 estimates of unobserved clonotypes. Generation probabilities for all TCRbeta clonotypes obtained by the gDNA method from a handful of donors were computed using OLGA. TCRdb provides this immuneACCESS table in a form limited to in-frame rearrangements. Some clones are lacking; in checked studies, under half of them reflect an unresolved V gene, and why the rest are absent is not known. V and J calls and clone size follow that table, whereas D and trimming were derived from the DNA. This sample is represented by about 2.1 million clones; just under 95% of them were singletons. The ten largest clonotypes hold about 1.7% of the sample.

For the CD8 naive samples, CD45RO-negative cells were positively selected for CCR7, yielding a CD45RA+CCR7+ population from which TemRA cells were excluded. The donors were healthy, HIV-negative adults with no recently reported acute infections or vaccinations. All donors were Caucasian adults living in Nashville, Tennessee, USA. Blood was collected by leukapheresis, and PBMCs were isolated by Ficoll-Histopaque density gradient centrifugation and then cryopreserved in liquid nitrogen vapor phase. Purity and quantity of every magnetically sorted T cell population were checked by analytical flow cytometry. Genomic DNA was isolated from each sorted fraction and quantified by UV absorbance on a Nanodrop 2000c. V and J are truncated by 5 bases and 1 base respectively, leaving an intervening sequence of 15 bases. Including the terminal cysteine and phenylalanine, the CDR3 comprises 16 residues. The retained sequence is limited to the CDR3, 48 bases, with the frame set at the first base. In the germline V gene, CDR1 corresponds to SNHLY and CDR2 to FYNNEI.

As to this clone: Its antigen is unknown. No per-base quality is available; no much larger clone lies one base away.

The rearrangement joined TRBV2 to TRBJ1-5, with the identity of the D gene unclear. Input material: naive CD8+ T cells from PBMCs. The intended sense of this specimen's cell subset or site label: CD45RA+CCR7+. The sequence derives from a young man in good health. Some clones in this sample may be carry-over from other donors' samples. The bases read TGTGCCAGCAGTACCGGTGGGGAGGAGAGCAATCAGCCCCAGCATTTT. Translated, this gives CASSTGGEESNQPQHF.